A single sample is the source of the 13 T cell receptor beta chains below, sequenced in a study of CD8 T cells in ankylosing spondylitis. TCRdb passed the 5' RACE reads through MiXCR, listing each CDR3 protein once. The sample carries roughly 130,000 distinct CDR3 sequences, roughly 13% recorded once. The sample taken for sequencing was blood, either unsorted or a sorted T cell fraction (not recorded which). The origin of the receptors is a female donor with ankylosing spondylitis or in good health (not recorded which).

V gene TRBV5-1 combines with J gene TRBJ1-2; TRBD1 is a possible D gene (5 bases). Trimming removed 4 bases from V and 8 bases from J, with 15 bases in between. The CDR3 is made up of 13 amino acids. Germline loops: CDR1 SGHRS, CDR2 YFSETQ. CDR3 residues: CASSTEGRYGYTF. CDR3 coding DNA: TGCGCCAGCAGCACCGAGGGGCGTTACGGCTACACCTTC.

With respect to this clonotype: This clone may be a read error of a much larger clone one base away. J is TRBJ1-3 and V is TRBV9; D unresolved. Germline V CDR1 and CDR2: SGDLS, YYNGEE. CDR3 length equals 15 residues. CDR3 sequence reads: CAGSVGGQRGNTIYF. The DNA for the CDR3 is TGTGCCGGCAGCGTAGGAGGGCAACGCGGAAACACCATATATTTT.

This clonotype was counted ten times or more. The genes are TRBV20-1 and TRBJ2-3, with D unclear. V was clipped by 1 base and J by 0 bases, with 11 bases between them. Germline CDR1 reads DFQATT; CDR2 reads SNEGSKA (reference sequence). The CDR3 contains 15 residues. For the CDR3, the DNA is TGCAGTGCTAGAGCACCCCACCTCAGCACAGATACGCAGTATTTT. This encodes CSARAPHLSTDTQYF.

In its sample, this clonotype was seen a few times. The gene calls are TRBV7-2 and TRBJ2-1; no clear D. The CDR3 is 20 residues long. CDR1 SGHTA and CDR2 FQGNSA come from the germline V gene. V lost 0 bases to trimming and J lost 3 bases, with 24 bases between them. The DNA for the CDR3 is TGTGCCAGCAGCTTAGCGTCCAATGGGGTGACCCCGTTATTCTACAATGAGCAGTTCTTC. Its translation is CASSLASNGVTPLFYNEQFF.

At least ten counts were recorded for this clonotype. The chain has TRBV13 and TRBJ2-7; 7 bases align to TRBD1. Trimming removed 1 base from V and 3 bases from J; junction bases left unmatched: 3. CDR1 is PRHDT, CDR2 FYEKMQ, per germline (reference sequence). The CDR3 loop spans 14 amino acids. CDR3 in amino acids: CASSLAAGGYEQYF. The DNA for the CDR3 is TGTGCCAGCAGCTTAGCGGCAGGGGGCTACGAGCAGTACTTC.

As concerns this clonotype: Lacking the conserved final phenylalanine or tryptophan, this CDR3 likely reflects a read error. J is TRBJ1-1 and V is TRBV3-1; D not resolved. The germline V gene encodes CDR1 LGHDT and CDR2 YNNKEL (reference sequence). The CDR3 runs to 14 residues. Trimming took off 2 bases at V and 3 bases at J, with 10 bases between the two ends. Written as DNA, the CDR3 is TGTGCCAGCAGCCAACTGGGAATCGACACTGAAGCTTTCTTG. As protein: CASSQLGIDTEAFL.

This clonotype was counted only a few times. The CDR3, as DNA: TGTGCCAGCAGTTACCTGGGTAGCGGGGGGACGGGGGTCACAGATACGCAGTATTTT. Its translation: CASSYLGSGGTGVTDTQYF. J is TRBJ2-3 and V is TRBV6-5; 10 bases are shared with TRBD2. CDR1 is MNHEY, CDR2 SVGAGI, per germline. After removal of 2 bases from V and 2 bases from J, the junction contained 13 bases not matched to a gene. The CDR3 length is 19 residues.

The chain links TRBV9 to TRBJ1-6; D perhaps matches TRBD1 (6 bases). CDR3 size: 14 residues. Between the trimmed V and J ends, which lost 3 bases and 8 bases, there was a span of 12 bases. Germline V gives CDR1 SGDLS, CDR2 YYNGEE. As DNA, the CDR3 is TGTGCCAGCAGCGGAACAGGGAGTGATTCACCCCTCCACTTT. Amino acid sequence: CASSGTGSDSPLHF.

There are a few counts of this clonotype. This chain joins TRBV13 and TRBJ2-7, with D possibly called TRBD1 or TRBD2 (5 bases each). In germline, CDR1 is PRHDT, CDR2 FYEKMQ (reference sequence). The CDR3 consists of 17 residues. V lost 4 bases to trimming and J lost 0 bases, with 19 bases between them. CDR3 amino acids: CASSSLRPGQSSYEQYF. CDR3 sequence (DNA): TGTGCCAGCAGCTCCCTCAGGCCGGGGCAGAGCTCCTACGAGCAGTACTTC.

In this sample, this clonotype turned up a few times. The V and J genes are TRBV3-1 and TRBJ2-2, with 10 bases aligning to TRBD2. The CDR3 sequence is 16 residues long. V lost 1 base, J lost 5 bases, and 4 bases stayed unmatched. Germline CDR1 reads LGHDT; CDR2 reads YNNKEL (reference sequence). CDR3 bases: TGTGCCAGCAGCCAAGCACTAGCGGGATTAACCGGGGAGCTGTTTTTT. It encodes CASSQALAGLTGELFF.

There are a few counts of this clonotype. The CDR3 reads CASSPGQVTDTQYF. In nucleotides, the CDR3 is TGTGCCAGCAGCCCGGGACAGGTCACAGATACGCAGTATTTT. The chain recombines TRBV7-3 with TRBJ2-3, with 8 bases fitting TRBD1. The CDR3 is 14 amino acids. The germline gives CDR1 SGHTA, CDR2 FQGTGA. V lost 5 bases and J lost 2; bases outside the gene matches: 3.

Ten or more counts support this clonotype. The J gene is TRBJ2-7, the V gene TRBV20-1; TRBD2 might be the D (6 bases). The germline V and J ends were trimmed by 5 bases and 6 bases, with 17 bases remaining between them. CDR1 and CDR2 from the germline V gene are DFQATT and SNEGSKA (reference sequence). CDR3 length equals 13 residues. The CDR3 bases are TGCAGTGCTTCGACTAGTTTGGTAGGCGAGCAGTACTTC. Protein product: CSASTSLVGEQYF.

The V gene is TRBV5-5, the J gene TRBJ2-7, with D tentatively TRBD2 (5 bases). Per germline, CDR1 SGHKS and CDR2 YYEKEE (reference sequence). V shed 4 bases and J shed 1 base, with 15 bases lying between them. This CDR3 is built from 15 residues. This chain's CDR3 is CASSQRPLASYEQYF. DNA of the CDR3: TGTGCCAGCAGCCAACGGCCCCTAGCATCCTACGAGCAGTACTTC.